These 11 T cell receptor beta chains were all obtained from the same sample, sequenced in a study of metastatic and nonmetastatic thyroid tumors. TCRdb reassembled clones from the PCR reads with MiXCR. This table has around 15,000 clones, 9.5% to 15% appearing once. All patients were untreated before thyroid surgery. Sequences were obtained from blood. The receptor set was obtained from a female donor with papillary thyroid cancer or a benign thyroid nodule (not recorded which). Some clones in this sample may be carry-over from other donors' samples.

This clone was seen repeatedly, ten times or more. This chain joins TRBV3-1 and TRBJ2-7; TRBD2 matches 8 bases. The V gene's germline CDR1 is LGHDT and CDR2 YNNKEL (reference sequence). V lost 3 bases to trimming and J lost 1 base; unmatched junction nucleotides: 2. The CDR3 covers 14 residues. CDR3 residues: CASSHQRGSYEQYF. In DNA, the CDR3 is TGTGCCAGCAGCCATCAGCGGGGGTCCTACGAGCAGTACTTC.

CDR3 region: CSALCIPGNTIYF. The DNA for the CDR3 is TGCAGTGCCCTCTGCATCCCTGGAAACACCATATATTTT. The V call is TRBV20-1, the J call TRBJ1-3, with D unclear. Germline CDR1 is DFQATT and CDR2 is SNEGSKA (reference sequence). V was pared by 6 bases and J by 2 bases, with 11 bases between. The length of the CDR3 is 13 residues.

Only a few counts were recorded for this clone. V usage is TRBV28 and J usage is TRBJ2-7; D not certain. This CDR3 region has 15 residues. The germline V gene has CDR1 MDHEN and CDR2 SYDVKM. V gave up 4 bases and J gave up 3 bases, with 16 bases separating them. CDR3 DNA sequence: TGTGCCAGCAGTTGCCTATCATTGGGCATCTACGAGCAGTACTTC. It specifies CASSCLSLGIYEQYF.

In its sample, this clone was seen many times. This chain joins TRBV7-4 and TRBJ2-3; 13 bases are a match to TRBD2. This CDR3 is built from 17 residues. Germline-derived CDR1 and CDR2 are SGHVT and SQSDAQ. Losses at the gene ends were 5 bases for V and 0 bases for J; bases not matched to a gene: 5. The CDR3 DNA reads TGTGCCAGCAGCCCCTGGACTAGCGGGAGTAGCACAGATACGCAGTATTTT. As protein: CASSPWTSGSSTDTQYF.

This clone occurred many times. The chain carries TRBV18 and TRBJ1-5, with D possibly TRBD1 on 5 matching bases. The CDR3 sequence is 16 residues long. Trimming left V 1 base short and J 6 bases short, with 16 bases between. CDR1 is KGHSH and CDR2 is LQKENI in the germline V gene. The CDR3 DNA reads as TGTGCCAGCTCACCACTCCCCCAGGGAGACGGTCAGCCCCAGCATTTT. Translation: CASSPLPQGDGQPQHF.

A word on this clone: A much more abundant neighbour one base away suggests this may be a read error. Without the conserved terminal phenylalanine or tryptophan, this CDR3 likely stems from a read error. This specimen includes other DNA sequences encoding the same CDR3. The chain combines TRBV4-3 with TRBJ2-7, with 9 bases that match TRBD1. Germline CDR1 is LGHNA and CDR2 is YSLEER. V was clipped by 0 bases and J by 4 bases; unmatched bases: 7. There are 16 residues in the CDR3. DNA of the CDR3: TGCGCCAGCAGCCAAGATTTGGGACAGGGTGGATACGAGCAGTACCTC. It yields the protein CASSQDLGQGGYEQYL.

This clone was observed many times. V usage is TRBV2 and J usage is TRBJ2-1, with 8 bases aligning to TRBD1. Germline V gene sequence: CDR1 SNHLY, CDR2 FYNNEI. The CDR3 is made up of 12 amino acids. V was clipped by 4 bases and J by 15 bases; unmatched bases: 8. The chain's CDR3 is CASSGQGAALFF. In DNA form, the CDR3 reads TGTGCCAGCAGTGGGCAGGGGGCGGCGTTGTTCTTC.

This chain connects TRBV20-1 to TRBJ2-1, with D tentatively TRBD2 (5 bases). V was cut by 6 bases and J by 13 bases, with 25 bases left in between. Germline values: CDR1 DFQATT, CDR2 SNEGSKA (reference sequence). The CDR3 runs to 14 residues. The CDR3 DNA is TGCAGTGCGGCGGATGGACGGGGAATAAATTATCAGTTCTTC. It is translated as CSAADGRGINYQFF.

This clone showed up just once. The genes are TRBV24-1 and TRBJ1-2; 10 bases line up with TRBD1. The CDR3 has 19 residues. Germline CDR1 and CDR2: KGHDR and SFDVKD. The V segment lost 0 bases and the J segment 3 bases; nucleotides outside the gene matches: 12. For the CDR3, the DNA is TGTGCCACCAGTGATTTGTTAGGACAGGGGGATTTAGCTTACTATGGCTACACCTTC. It encodes CATSDLLGQGDLAYYGYTF.

This clone was counted ten times or more. V is TRBV10-3 and J is TRBJ1-4; possibly TRBD1 for D (5 bases). The CDR3 runs to 13 residues. Between the trimmed V and J ends, which lost 10 bases and 7 bases, there was a span of 16 bases. Per the germline V gene, CDR1 is ENHRY and CDR2 is SYGVKD. The CDR3 DNA reads as TGTGCCACCTCGACAGCGGAGGGTGAAAAACTGTTTTTT. Translating gives CATSTAEGEKLFF.

This clone was observed at least ten times. V usage is TRBV18 and J usage is TRBJ1-1, with unresolved D. The germline V gene encodes CDR1 KGHSH and CDR2 LQKENI. With 3 bases removed from V and 6 bases from J, the gap between germline ends came to 17 bases. This CDR3 spans 15 amino acids. CDR3 residues: CASSPDLIGVAEAFF. The CDR3 DNA follows: TGTGCCAGCTCACCGGACCTCATTGGGGTCGCTGAAGCTTTCTTT.